Many counts were recorded for the clone carrying this T cell receptor beta chain. Antigen specificity is unknown. This sample is part of a study of post-analysis software for immune sequencing data. Study as a whole: The disease courses covered relapsing-remitting, secondary progressive and progressive-relapsing multiple sclerosis. The study's findings and limits: Elevated frequency relative to controls characterized 4 or 5 TRBV segments in patients, TRBV5-6, TRBV5-1 and TRBV20-1 among them. Controls had significantly higher normalized Chao1 diversity than multiple sclerosis patients.

Germline CDR1 reads MNHEY; CDR2 reads SMNVEV (reference sequence). V was shortened by 7 bases and J by 0 bases, with 4 bases between the two germline ends. This CDR3 region has 11 residues. Unique molecular identifiers featured in each of the TCR beta cDNA libraries. TCRdb reprocessed the PCR reads with MiXCR, giving one entry per CDR3 protein. The sample yields approximately 360,000 distinct CDR3 sequences, around 37% seen once. This TCR derives from a girl aged 10 to 17 with multiple sclerosis. The sequencing input was blood. This chain uses TRBV27 with TRBJ2-7; D gene uncertain. Here the CDR3 reads CASKDSYEQYF. CDR3 sequence (DNA): TGTGCCAGCAAGGACTCCTACGAGCAGTACTTC.